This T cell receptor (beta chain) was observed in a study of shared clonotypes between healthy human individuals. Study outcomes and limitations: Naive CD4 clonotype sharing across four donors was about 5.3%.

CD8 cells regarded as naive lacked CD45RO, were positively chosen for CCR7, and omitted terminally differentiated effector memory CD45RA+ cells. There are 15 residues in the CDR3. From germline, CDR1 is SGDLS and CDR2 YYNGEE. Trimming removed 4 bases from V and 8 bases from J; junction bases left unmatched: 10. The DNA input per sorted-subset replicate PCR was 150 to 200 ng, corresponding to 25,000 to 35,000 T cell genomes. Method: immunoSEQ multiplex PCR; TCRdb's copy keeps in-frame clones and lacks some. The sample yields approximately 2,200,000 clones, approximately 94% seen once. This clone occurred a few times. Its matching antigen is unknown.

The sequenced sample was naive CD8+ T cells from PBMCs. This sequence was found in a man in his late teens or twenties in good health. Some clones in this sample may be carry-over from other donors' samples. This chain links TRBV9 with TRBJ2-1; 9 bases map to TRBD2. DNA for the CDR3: TGTGCCAGCAGCCCCCGACTAGCGGTTTCTCATGAGCAGTTCTTC. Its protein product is CASSPRLAVSHEQFF.